Below, 28 T cell receptor beta chains from the same sample are listed, as sequenced in a study of post-analysis software for immune sequencing data. Every TCR beta cDNA library bore unique molecular identifiers. TCRdb re-called the PCR reads with MiXCR, one entry per CDR3 protein. The sample consists of approximately 630,000 distinct CDR3 sequences, more than 50% of them appearing once. The antigens of these receptors remain unknown. Study results and caveats: Five TRBV segments were significantly more frequent in patients than in controls. TRBV5-6, TRBV5-1 and TRBV20-1 were among these segments.

Material: blood. All receptors come from a girl aged 2 to 10 with multiple sclerosis.

Only a few counts were recorded for this clonotype. V and J are TRBV9 and TRBJ2-3; the D gene is possibly TRBD2 (6 bases). With 2 bases removed from V and 2 bases from J, the gap between germline ends came to 27 bases. CDR1 SGDLS and CDR2 YYNGEE come from the germline V gene. This CDR3 is 20 amino acids long. CDR3 amino acids: CASSVRGPSRRDSPTDTQYF. In nucleotides, the CDR3 is TGTGCCAGCAGCGTTCGAGGCCCCAGCCGGCGGGACTCCCCCACAGATACGCAGTATTTT.

The V and J genes are TRBV5-1 and TRBJ2-6; 9 bases are shared with TRBD1. Losses at the gene ends were 4 bases for V and 4 bases for J; bases not matched to a gene: 12. This CDR3 spans 18 amino acids. Looked up from germline, CDR1 is SGHRS and CDR2 is YFSETQ. CDR3 residues: CASSLSSGTGTGANVLTF. In DNA, the CDR3 is TGCGCCAGCAGCCTTTCTTCCGGGACAGGGACCGGGGCCAACGTCCTGACTTTC.

The chain links TRBV29-1 to TRBJ1-1, with TRBD1 as a possible D gene (6 bases). CDR3 length: 16 residues. The germline V and J ends were trimmed by 1 base and 3 bases, with 18 bases remaining between them. Per germline, CDR1 SQVTM and CDR2 ANQGSEA. The CDR3 coding sequence is TGCAGCGTTGAAGGGGGGCGCGGATATGTGCACACTGAAGCTTTCTTT. Protein product: CSVEGGRGYVHTEAFF.

On this clonotype itself: A read error may produce the germline difference seen at one junction end. J is TRBJ2-5 and V is TRBV7-3, with D perhaps matching TRBD1 or TRBD2 (5 bases each). The J call may be wrong; the DNA end is better matched by TRBJ2-7. This CDR3 spans 15 amino acids. CDR1 is SGHTA and CDR2 is FQGTGA in the germline V gene. The CDR3 sequence is CARSLGTGPAYEQYF. DNA of the CDR3: TGTGCCCGCAGCTTAGGGACCGGGCCGGCCTACGAGCAGTACTTC.

In its sample, this clonotype was seen a few times. This chain links TRBV5-1 with TRBJ1-1; tentatively, D is TRBD1 (6 bases). Trimming pared 2 bases from V and 9 bases from J, leaving 14 bases between. This CDR3 spans 13 amino acids. Germline V gene lookup returns CDR1 SGHRS and CDR2 YFSETQ. For the CDR3, the DNA is TGCGCCAGCAGCTTCCGGGACAATGGGAAAGCTTTCTTT. Translated, it gives CASSFRDNGKAFF.

This clonotype was recorded many times. The rearrangement links TRBV5-1 to TRBJ2-2; D is unresolved. This CDR3 region has 15 residues. The V and J ends lost 1 base and 0 bases respectively, with 7 bases between them. CDR1 SGHRS and CDR2 YFSETQ come from the germline V gene. DNA for the CDR3: TGCGCCAGCAGCTTGTCGACGGCGAACACCGGGGAGCTGTTTTTT. Encoded protein: CASSLSTANTGELFF.

The chain uses TRBV7-2 and TRBJ2-6; no definite D call. V lost 1 base and J lost 1, with 2 bases in between. In germline, CDR1 is SGHTA, CDR2 FQGNSA. The length of the CDR3 is 14 residues. CDR3 DNA sequence: TGTGCCAGCAGCTTAGAATCTGGGGCCAACGTCCTGACTTTC. Translation: CASSLESGANVLTF. Drawing the rest from reference TRBV7-2 and TRBJ2-6, the complete variable domain is GAGVSQSPSNKVTEKGKDVELRCDPISGHTALYWYRQSLGQGLEFLIYFQGNSAPDKSGLPSDRFSAERTGGSVSTLTIQRTQQEDSAVYLCASSLESGANVLTFGAGSRLTVL.

The chain recombines TRBV4-2 with TRBJ2-5; D may be TRBD1 (6 bases). V was cut by 4 bases and J by 2 bases, with 14 bases left in between. The germline V gene has CDR1 LGHNA and CDR2 YNFKEQ. The CDR3 spans 15 residues. CDR3 in DNA: TGTGCCAGCAGCCGTCAGGACAGCCTTCAAGAGACCCAGTACTTC. This encodes CASSRQDSLQETQYF.

The chain joins TRBV20-1 to TRBJ2-2; 10 bases line up with TRBD1. J was trimmed by 8 bases and V by 1 base; bases with no gene match: 13. CDR3 length: 17 amino acids. Germline CDR1 DFQATT, CDR2 SNEGSKA (reference sequence). The CDR3 bases are TGCAGTGCTAGAGCGACAGGGGGCACGGAATCCTCGGGGGAGCTGTTTTTT. It specifies CSARATGGTESSGELFF.

The rearrangement links TRBV5-6 to TRBJ2-7; perhaps TRBD2 as D (6 bases). The CDR3 totals 15 residues. Between the trimmed V and J ends, which lost 0 bases and 9 bases, there was a span of 19 bases. Germline CDR1 SGHDT, CDR2 YYEEEE. The CDR3 DNA reads TGTGCCAGCAGCTTGGCCGGTGGTAGCGGTCCTGGGCAGTACTTC. Translating it yields CASSLAGGSGPGQYF.

The gene calls are TRBV20-1 and TRBJ1-1; 7 bases are shared with TRBD1. V shed 3 bases, J shed 0 bases, and the junction held 4 bases outside the gene matches. Germline V gene sequence: CDR1 DFQATT, CDR2 SNEGSKA (reference sequence). This CDR3 comprises 14 residues. CDR3 coding DNA: TGCAGTGCTAGTGAGGGGGCAGTGAACACTGAAGCTTTCTTT. It codes for CSASEGAVNTEAFF.

J is TRBJ2-7 and V is TRBV11-2; D gene ambiguous. V was trimmed by 1 base and J by 10 bases, leaving 8 bases between them. Germline CDR1 SGHAT, CDR2 FQNNGV. The CDR3 sequence is 11 residues long. CDR3 residues: CASSLVLGQYF. CDR3 coding DNA: TGTGCCAGCAGCTTAGTTTTAGGCCAGTACTTC.

The chain carries TRBV10-3 and TRBJ1-2, with D uncertain. V lost 4 bases to trimming and J lost 7 bases, with 13 bases between them. The CDR3 contains 13 residues. CDR1 is ENHRY, CDR2 SYGVKD, per germline. Here the CDR3 DNA reads TGTGCCATCAGTGGGACCCCCGAAGGTGGCTACACCTTC. Translating gives CAISGTPEGGYTF.

The genes are TRBV7-2 and TRBJ2-6; 8 nucleotides agree with TRBD1. CDR1 is SGHTA, CDR2 FQGNSA, per germline. The CDR3 is 17 amino acids. Losses at the gene ends were 5 bases for V and 0 bases for J; bases not matched to a gene: 6. The CDR3 reads CASSGGQGLSGANVLTF. The CDR3 region has the DNA TGTGCCAGCAGCGGCGGACAGGGCCTCTCTGGGGCCAACGTCCTGACTTTC.

The CDR3 sequence: CASSPGRLAGRADTQYF. DNA of the CDR3: TGTGCCAGCAGCCCCGGACGGCTAGCGGGGCGGGCAGATACGCAGTATTTT. V is TRBV7-2 and J is TRBJ2-3, with 9 bases that match TRBD2. V lost 5 bases, J lost 4 bases, and 13 bases stayed unmatched. The CDR3 consists of 17 residues. Germline lookup yields CDR1 SGHTA and CDR2 FQGNSA. The whole variable domain, filled in from reference TRBV7-2 and TRBJ2-3, reads GAGVSQSPSNKVTEKGKDVELRCDPISGHTALYWYRQSLGQGLEFLIYFQGNSAPDKSGLPSDRFSAERTGGSVSTLTIQRTQQEDSAVYLCASSPGRLAGRADTQYFGPGTRLTVL.

This clonotype is a singleton in its sample. The chain uses TRBV24-1 and TRBJ2-3; D is unclear. In germline, CDR1 is KGHDR, CDR2 SFDVKD. The CDR3 totals 13 residues. Trimming removed 4 bases from V and 6 bases from J, with 10 bases in between. In nucleotides, the CDR3 is TGTGCCACCAGTGACCCTCTAAGCGATACGCAGTATTTT. Its translation is CATSDPLSDTQYF.

The chain carries TRBV7-9 and TRBJ2-3; 13 positions match TRBD2. CDR3 size: 16 residues. The trim removed 5 bases at V and 2 bases at J, leaving 4 bases unmatched. The germline V gene encodes CDR1 SEHNR and CDR2 FQNEAQ (reference sequence). Written as DNA, the CDR3 is TGTGCCAGCAGCGTCGGACTAGCGGGGGACACAGATACGCAGTATTTT. As protein: CASSVGLAGDTDTQYF.

The rearrangement uses TRBV7-3 and TRBJ1-6; D gene unclear. CDR1 is SGHTA and CDR2 is FQGTGA in the germline V gene. The V and J ends lost 5 bases and 2 bases respectively, with 10 bases between them. CDR3 length equals 15 residues. As DNA, the CDR3 is TGTGCCAGCAGCCCGAGCGGGACCTATAATTCACCCCTCCACTTT. It codes for CASSPSGTYNSPLHF.

The rearrangement joins TRBV2 to TRBJ2-7, with TRBD2 matching 8 bases. The ends lost 0 bases at V and 5 bases at J; junction bases unmatched: 6. The CDR3 length is 15 residues. CDR1 and CDR2 (germline): SNHLY, FYNNEI. The CDR3 bases are TGTGCCAGCAGTGAAGCAGCGGGAGTATTGAACGAGCAGTACTTC. Amino acids: CASSEAAGVLNEQYF. The full variable domain, in which reference TRBV2 and TRBJ2-7 provide the parts outside the CDR3, is EPEVTQTPSHQVTQMGQEVILRCVPISNHLYFYWYRQILGQKVEFLVSFYNNEISEKSEIFDDQFSVERPDGSNFTLKIRSTKLEDSAMYFCASSEAAGVLNEQYFGPGTRLTVT.

This chain connects TRBV5-1 to TRBJ2-1; 10 bases line up with TRBD2. CDR3 length: 15 amino acids. With V trimmed by 0 bases and J by 10 bases, 7 bases remained unmatched. Germline V gene sequence: CDR1 SGHRS, CDR2 YFSETQ. CDR3 sequence: CASSLDSGRFGEQFF. CDR3 DNA: TGCGCCAGCAGCTTGGATAGCGGGAGGTTTGGAGAGCAGTTCTTC. The full variable domain, its missing parts supplied by reference TRBV5-1 and TRBJ2-1, is KAGVTQTPRYLIKTRGQQVTLSCSPISGHRSVSWYQQTPGQGLQFLFEYFSETQRNKGNFPGRFSGRQFSNSRSEMNVSTLELGDSALYLCASSLDSGRFGEQFFGPGTRLTVL.

The chain couples TRBV2 to TRBJ2-5, with a possible D match to TRBD1 (5 bases). V lost 6 bases and J 3 bases, leaving 23 bases between the germline ends. CDR1 is SNHLY and CDR2 is FYNNEI in the germline V gene. This CDR3 comprises 17 residues. This CDR3 is CASRGQRAGNHKETQYF. In nucleotides, the CDR3 is TGTGCCAGCAGGGGGCAAAGGGCAGGGAATCATAAAGAGACCCAGTACTTC.

The chain is built from TRBV29-1 and TRBJ1-1, with no clear D. CDR1 is SQVTM and CDR2 is ANQGSEA in the germline V gene. The CDR3 sequence is 14 residues long. The V gene lost 5 bases and the J gene lost 4 bases, with 17 bases spanning the gap. The CDR3 coding sequence is TGCAGCGTTCTCGAAGTGGGTATGGGCACTGAAGCTTTCTTT. Amino acid sequence: CSVLEVGMGTEAFF.

J is TRBJ2-7 and V is TRBV5-1; D is uncertain. Germline V gives CDR1 SGHRS, CDR2 YFSETQ. The CDR3 contains 14 residues. Trimming removed 0 bases at V and 9 bases at J, with 16 bases between. CDR3 bases: TGCGCCAGCAGCTTGGCCACGAGGTCGGACGGGCAGTACTTC. It yields the protein CASSLATRSDGQYF. Filled out from reference TRBV5-1 and TRBJ2-7, the complete variable domain reads KAGVTQTPRYLIKTRGQQVTLSCSPISGHRSVSWYQQTPGQGLQFLFEYFSETQRNKGNFPGRFSGRQFSNSRSEMNVSTLELGDSALYLCASSLATRSDGQYFGPGTRLTVT.

This clonotype was seen more than once but under ten times. The genes are TRBV7-3 and TRBJ2-7; D is uncertain. Germline V CDR1 and CDR2: SGHTA, FQGTGA. Trimming shortened V by 5 bases and J by 4 bases, and 9 bases separated the two germline ends. This CDR3 is 12 amino acids long. CDR3 residues: CASSAAGYEQYF. For the CDR3, the DNA is TGTGCCAGCAGCGCCGCTGGGTACGAGCAGTACTTC.

This clonotype was picked up a small number of times. The chain uses TRBV29-1 and TRBJ1-5; TRBD1 aligns across 7 bases. V shed 7 bases, J shed 6 bases, and the junction held 3 bases outside the gene matches. Looked up from germline, CDR1 is SQVTM and CDR2 is ANQGSEA. CDR3 length: 11 residues. The CDR3 region is CSAGDSQPQHF. In DNA, the CDR3 is TGCAGCGCCGGGGACAGTCAGCCCCAGCATTTT. Filled out from reference TRBV29-1 and TRBJ1-5, the complete variable domain reads SAVISQKPSRDICQRGTSLTIQCQVDSQVTMMFWYRQQPGQSLTLIATANQGSEATYESGFVIDKFPISRPNLTFSTLTVSNMSPEDSSIYLCSAGDSQPQHFGDGTRLSIL.

The J gene is TRBJ2-3, the V gene TRBV12-3 or TRBV12-4; D remains unclear. Trimming took off 7 bases at V and 4 bases at J, with 15 bases between the two ends. CDR3 length: 14 amino acids. This CDR3 is CASTPSLRADTQYF. The CDR3 coding sequence is TGTGCCAGCACCCCGAGTCTGCGCGCAGATACGCAGTATTTT.

This clonotype was seen only a few times. This chain connects TRBV14 to TRBJ1-1; D is undetermined. The CDR3 is 14 amino acids. Germline V lookup: CDR1 SGHDN, CDR2 FVKESK. V shed 5 bases and J shed 4 bases, with 14 bases lying between them. CDR3 protein: CASSEAGLGTEAFF. DNA for the CDR3: TGTGCCAGCAGCGAAGCGGGTTTGGGCACTGAAGCTTTCTTT.

As regards this clonotype: Compared with germline, one end of the junction differs, possibly owing to a read error. J is TRBJ2-7 and V is TRBV6-2 or TRBV6-3; D gene uncertain. Germline CDR1 is MNHEY and CDR2 is SVGEGT. The CDR3 sequence is 13 residues long. The CDR3 reads CASSWASLYGQYF. The CDR3 nucleotides read TGTGCCAGCAGTTGGGCCAGTTTATACGGGCAGTACTTC.